This T cell receptor (beta chain) was identified in a study of T cell responses to AZD1222 COVID-19 vaccine. At the level of the study: Researchers grouped second doses given at about 4 or about 12 weeks into one pool. Overall study findings and caveats: Samples come after the peak T cell response, not at day 14.

Turning to this clone: What it recognizes is unknown.

Germline CDR1 reads SQVTM; CDR2 reads ANQGSEA. V shed 7 bases and J 5 bases; nucleotides not matched to a gene: 6. This CDR3 has 13 amino acids. Sequencing was performed with immunoSEQ multiplex PCR; in TCRdb, only in-frame clones are kept and a portion is missing. This sample has 100,000 to 150,000 clones, with around 87% found just once. The sequenced sample was peripheral blood, obtained on day 0 of AZD1222 vaccination. The receptor comes from an adult in good health. The chain uses TRBV29-1 and TRBJ2-7, with TRBD2 matching 12 bases. Here the CDR3 reads CSGATSGSNEQYF. CDR3 sequence (DNA): TGCAGCGGAGCGACTAGCGGGAGTAACGAGCAGTACTTC.